These 23 T cell receptor beta chains were sequenced from one sample in a study of siplizumab effects on memory and regulatory T cells. Some clones are missing from TCRdb's copy, which holds only in-frame ones; the method was immunoSEQ multiplex PCR. The sample records about 98,000 clones, 92% being singletons. Material for sequencing was CD4+ T cells sorted from blood. The receptors derive from a human donor in good health.

J is TRBJ1-3 and V is TRBV6-5, with D uncertain. CDR3 size: 12 residues. Germline CDR1 is MNHEY and CDR2 is SVGAGI. The V end lost 7 bases, the J end lost 8 bases, and 12 bases lay between the germline ends. The CDR3 loop reads CASTPGQDTIYF. Here the CDR3 DNA reads TGTGCCAGCACTCCCGGTCAAGACACCATATATTTT.

This chain uses TRBV5-1 with TRBJ2-6; the match to TRBD1 covers 10 bases. The CDR3 totals 16 residues. Unmatched junction bases numbered 1, after V lost 2 bases and J lost 2 bases. CDR1 and CDR2 from the germline V gene are SGHRS and YFSETQ. Written as DNA, the CDR3 is TGCGCCAGCAGCTTTGGGACAGGGGCTGGGGCCAACGTCCTGACTTTC. It is translated as CASSFGTGAGANVLTF.

This rearrangement joins TRBV6-1 to TRBJ1-1; no firm D call. Germline V gene lookup returns CDR1 MNHNS and CDR2 SASEGT. This CDR3 is built from 14 residues. V was trimmed by 1 base and J by 3 bases, leaving 9 bases between them. CDR3 protein: CASSEDSQDTEAFF. CDR3 nucleotides: TGTGCCAGCAGTGAAGACAGCCAAGACACTGAAGCTTTCTTT.

The rearrangement links TRBV21-1 to TRBJ1-2; TRBD1 is the table's D call and was not checked against the DNA. TRBV21-1 is deemed a pseudogene. The CDR3 is made up of 12 amino acids. CDR3 sequence reads: CASIPDRAGYTF. CDR3 nucleotides: TGTGCCAGCATCCCGGACAGAGCCGGCTACACCTTC.

This clone was seen more than once but under ten times. This CDR3 reads CASSLGTPGDEAFF. The DNA of the CDR3 is TGTGCCAGCAGCTTAGGGACCCCCGGCGATGAAGCTTTCTTT. V gene TRBV7-3 combines with J gene TRBJ1-1, with D perhaps TRBD1 (5 bases). Germline V gives CDR1 SGHTA, CDR2 FQGTGA. This CDR3 is 14 amino acids long. Trimming removed 2 bases from V and 7 bases from J, with 14 bases in between.

The V call is TRBV7-9, the J call TRBJ1-2; D perhaps matches TRBD1 (5 bases). The germline V gene encodes CDR1 SEHNR and CDR2 FQNEAQ (reference sequence). Trimming pared 6 bases from V and 3 bases from J, leaving 11 bases between. The CDR3 length is 13 residues. This CDR3 reads CASSTQGDYGYTF. The CDR3 DNA follows: TGTGCCAGCAGTACCCAGGGCGACTATGGCTACACCTTC. The whole variable domain, filled in from reference TRBV7-9 and TRBJ1-2, reads DTGVSQNPRHKITKRGQNVTFRCDPISEHNRLYWYRQTLGQGPEFLTYFQNEAQLEKSRLLSDRFSAERPKGSFSTLEIQRTEQGDSAMYLCASSTQGDYGYTFGSGTRLTVV.

The chain uses TRBV9 and TRBJ2-2, with D maybe TRBD1 (5 bases). Trimming took off 3 bases at V and 4 bases at J, with 13 bases between the two ends. Germline loops: CDR1 SGDLS, CDR2 YYNGEE. The CDR3 is 15 amino acids. The CDR3, as DNA: TGTGCCAGCAGCGCTTATACAGGCATCACCGGGGAGCTGTTTTTT. This codes for CASSAYTGITGELFF.

The chain employs TRBV2 and TRBJ1-4; TRBD1 matches 8 bases. CDR1 and CDR2 from the germline V gene are SNHLY and FYNNEI. V lost 6 bases, J lost 0 bases, and 3 bases stayed unmatched. The CDR3 runs to 15 residues. This CDR3 reads CASRRQGSTNEKLFF. CDR3 bases: TGTGCCAGCAGACGACAGGGGTCAACTAATGAAAAACTGTTTTTT.

The rearrangement uses TRBV6-8 and TRBJ1-1; 9 bases agree with TRBD1. Germline CDR1 reads MNHGY; CDR2 reads SAAAGT. The CDR3 extends over 19 amino acids. V shed 4 bases and J 0 bases; nucleotides not matched to a gene: 15. CDR3 residues: CASSLTVYRGHPVNTEAFF. CDR3 DNA: TGTGCCAGCAGTTTGACCGTATACAGGGGGCACCCCGTGAACACTGAAGCTTTCTTT.

The V call is TRBV28, the J call TRBJ2-5, with D uncertain. The CDR3 consists of 13 residues. CDR1 MDHEN and CDR2 SYDVKM come from the germline V gene. Trimming removed 7 bases from V and 5 bases from J, with 14 bases in between. The CDR3 sequence is CASTRPARETQYF. The CDR3 DNA reads as TGTGCCAGCACCCGACCGGCCCGGGAGACCCAGTACTTC.

V and J are TRBV5-1 and TRBJ1-1; 8 bases are a match to TRBD1. This CDR3 has 15 amino acids. Trimming cost V 4 bases and J 3 bases; bases outside gene matches: 8. CDR1 is SGHRS and CDR2 is YFSETQ in the germline V gene. The DNA for the CDR3 is TGCGCCAGCAGCCACCTAGGACAGGGTGACACTGAAGCTTTCTTT. Its protein product is CASSHLGQGDTEAFF.

This chain joins TRBV11-2 and TRBJ1-1; D call uncertain. This CDR3 has 13 residues. Per germline, CDR1 SGHAT and CDR2 FQNNGV. The V end lost 3 bases, the J end lost 6 bases, and 11 bases lay between the germline ends. The CDR3 DNA sequence: TGTGCCAGCAGCTTTTGGGAGGGCGCTGAAGCTTTCTTT. Protein: CASSFWEGAEAFF. The entire variable domain, with the rest obtained from reference TRBV11-2 and TRBJ1-1, is as follows: EAGVAQSPRYKIIEKRQSVAFWCNPISGHATLYWYQQILGQGPKLLIQFQNNGVVDDSQLPKDRFSAERLKGVDSTLKIQPAKLEDSAVYLCASSFWEGAEAFFGQGTRLTVV.

CDR3: CASSATGVDTQYF. As DNA, the CDR3 is TGTGCCAGTAGCGCGACCGGCGTGGATACGCAGTATTTT. The genes are TRBV19 and TRBJ2-3; D is undetermined. The germline V and J ends were trimmed by 6 bases and 6 bases, with 13 bases remaining between them. Germline lookup yields CDR1 LNHDA and CDR2 SQIVND (reference sequence). The CDR3 length is 13 residues.

The CDR3 sequence is CASSLEGRSGELFF. The CDR3 DNA is TGTGCCAGCAGCTTAGAAGGGCGTTCCGGGGAGCTGTTTTTT. The chain carries TRBV7-8 and TRBJ2-2; D ambiguous. Germline CDR1 SGHVS, CDR2 FQNEAQ. V was pared by 1 base and J by 6 bases, with 9 bases between. The CDR3 loop spans 14 amino acids. Complete variable domain (other parts from reference TRBV7-8 and TRBJ2-2): GAGVSQSPRYKVAKRGQDVALRCDPISGHVSLFWYQQALGQGPEFLTYFQNEAQLDKSGLPSDRFFAERPEGSVSTLKIQRTQQEDSAVYLCASSLEGRSGELFFGEGSRLTVL.

This clone was seen only once. The chain combines TRBV29-1 with TRBJ2-2; 8 bases are shared with TRBD1. CDR3 length: 13 residues. The germline CDR1 and CDR2 sequences are SQVTM and ANQGSEA. V shed 7 bases and J 6 bases; nucleotides not matched to a gene: 7. This CDR3 reads CSAQGEGSGELFF. The CDR3 bases are TGCAGCGCACAGGGGGAAGGTTCCGGGGAGCTGTTTTTT.

The rearrangement uses TRBV6-5 and TRBJ2-3, with TRBD2 as a possible D gene (6 bases). This CDR3 region has 15 residues. Trimming pared 2 bases from V and 2 bases from J, leaving 11 bases between. Germline V lookup: CDR1 MNHEY, CDR2 SVGAGI. The CDR3 protein is CASSYGSGFTDTQYF. The CDR3 nucleotides are TGTGCCAGCAGTTACGGCAGCGGGTTCACAGATACGCAGTATTTT.

The chain has TRBV2 and TRBJ1-4, with TRBD1 matching 9 bases. Germline CDR1 and CDR2: SNHLY and FYNNEI. J gave up 7 bases and V 7 bases, and 10 bases lay outside the gene matches. The CDR3 extends over 15 amino acids. CDR3 amino acids: CASNPQGTGSEKLFF. The CDR3 DNA reads as TGTGCCAGCAACCCTCAAGGGACAGGGAGTGAAAAACTGTTTTTT.

This chain connects TRBV5-4 to TRBJ1-4; tentatively, D is TRBD1 (6 bases). The germline gives CDR1 SGHNT, CDR2 YYREEE (reference sequence). V shed 4 bases and J shed 3 bases, with 19 bases lying between them. This CDR3 has 17 amino acids. The CDR3 reads CASSPNTGNSANEKLFF. The CDR3 DNA is TGTGCCAGCAGCCCAAACACAGGGAACTCGGCTAATGAAAAACTGTTTTTT.

The rearrangement joins TRBV7-8 to TRBJ2-4, with D tentatively TRBD1 or TRBD2 (5 bases each). The V gene's germline CDR1 is SGHVS and CDR2 FQNEAQ. CDR3 length: 19 residues. V lost 0 bases and J 0 bases, leaving 18 bases between the germline ends. CDR3 nucleotides: TGTGCCAGCAGCTTAGCGCTTTTACAGGAGGCCGCAGCCAAAAACATTCAGTACTTC. It yields the protein CASSLALLQEAAAKNIQYF. The variable domain in full, with the rest retrieved from reference TRBV7-8 and TRBJ2-4, is GAGVSQSPRYKVAKRGQDVALRCDPISGHVSLFWYQQALGQGPEFLTYFQNEAQLDKSGLPSDRFFAERPEGSVSTLKIQRTQQEDSAVYLCASSLALLQEAAAKNIQYFGAGTRLSVL.

A single count supports this clone. This chain links TRBV5-4 with TRBJ2-7; 9 positions agree with TRBD1. CDR3 length equals 14 residues. Germline V gene sequence: CDR1 SGHNT, CDR2 YYREEE (reference sequence). J lost 2 bases, V lost 5 bases, and 5 bases had no gene match. CDR3 DNA: TGTGCCAGCAGTCTCGACAGGGGGACCTACGAGCAGTACTTC. Its translation is CASSLDRGTYEQYF.

The chain links TRBV5-1 to TRBJ2-2; 7 positions agree with TRBD1. There are 15 residues in the CDR3. CDR1 and CDR2 (germline): SGHRS, YFSETQ. With 1 base clipped from V and 5 bases from J, the junction kept 5 bases outside the gene matches. The CDR3 DNA reads TGCGCCAGCAGCTTGTGGGACAGCATTACCGGGGAGCTGTTTTTT. Translated, it gives CASSLWDSITGELFF.

This sequence joins TRBV7-9 and TRBJ1-5; D is unclear. The germline V gene encodes CDR1 SEHNR and CDR2 FQNEAQ (reference sequence). V lost 5 bases and J lost 9, with 17 bases in between. The CDR3 length is 14 residues. The CDR3 region has the DNA TGTGCCAGCAGCCCCGACACAGAGAGGCGGCCCCAGCATTTT. This translates into CASSPDTERRPQHF.

V usage is TRBV2 and J usage is TRBJ1-2; 8 bases are shared with TRBD1. The CDR3 is made up of 14 amino acids. The V segment lost 3 bases and the J segment 8 bases; nucleotides outside the gene matches: 8. The V gene's germline CDR1 is SNHLY and CDR2 FYNNEI. CDR3 sequence reads: CASSEAQGAGGYTF. CDR3 DNA: TGTGCCAGCAGTGAGGCTCAGGGGGCTGGAGGCTACACCTTC.